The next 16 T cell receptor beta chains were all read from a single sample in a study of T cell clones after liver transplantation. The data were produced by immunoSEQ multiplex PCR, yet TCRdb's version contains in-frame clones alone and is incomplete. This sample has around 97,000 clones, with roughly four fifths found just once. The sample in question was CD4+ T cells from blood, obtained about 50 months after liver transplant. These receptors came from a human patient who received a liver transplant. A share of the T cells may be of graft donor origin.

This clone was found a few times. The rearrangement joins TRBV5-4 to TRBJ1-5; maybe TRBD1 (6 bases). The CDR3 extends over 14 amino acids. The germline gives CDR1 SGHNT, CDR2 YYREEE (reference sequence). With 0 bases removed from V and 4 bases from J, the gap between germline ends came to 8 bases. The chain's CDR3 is CASSLAGTNQPQHF. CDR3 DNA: TGTGCCAGCAGCTTGGCGGGGACAAATCAGCCCCAGCATTTT.

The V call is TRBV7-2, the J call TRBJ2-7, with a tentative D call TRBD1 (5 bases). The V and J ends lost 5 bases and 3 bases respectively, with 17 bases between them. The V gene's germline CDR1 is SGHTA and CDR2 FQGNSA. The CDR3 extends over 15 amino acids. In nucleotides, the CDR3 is TGTGCCAGCAGCGTCGACAGCTCAGGGATCTACGAGCAGTACTTC. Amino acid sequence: CASSVDSSGIYEQYF.

CDR3 sequence: CASSAEGLAFF. As DNA, the CDR3 is TGTGCCAGCAGCGCCGAGGGGCTGGCTTTCTTT. V usage is TRBV5-4 and J usage is TRBJ1-1; D possibly corresponds to TRBD1 (5 bases). The CDR3 covers 11 residues. Germline CDR1 reads SGHNT; CDR2 reads YYREEE (reference sequence). Trimming shortened V by 4 bases and J by 11 bases, and 12 bases separated the two germline ends.

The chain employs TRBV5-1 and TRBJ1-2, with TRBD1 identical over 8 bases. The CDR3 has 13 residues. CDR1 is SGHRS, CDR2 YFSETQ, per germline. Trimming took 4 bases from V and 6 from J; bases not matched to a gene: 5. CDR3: CASSLDRVDGYTF. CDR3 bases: TGCGCCAGCAGCCTGGACAGGGTGGATGGCTACACCTTC.

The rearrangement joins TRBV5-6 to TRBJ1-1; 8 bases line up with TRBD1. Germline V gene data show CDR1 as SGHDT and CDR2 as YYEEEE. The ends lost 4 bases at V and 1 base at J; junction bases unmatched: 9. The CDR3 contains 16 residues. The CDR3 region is CASSPPAGTGNTEAFF. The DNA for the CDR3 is TGTGCCAGCAGCCCCCCCGCAGGGACAGGGAACACTGAAGCTTTCTTT.

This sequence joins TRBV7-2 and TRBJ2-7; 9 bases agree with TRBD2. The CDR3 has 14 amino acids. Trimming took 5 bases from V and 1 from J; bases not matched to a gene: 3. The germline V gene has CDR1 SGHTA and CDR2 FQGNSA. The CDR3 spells CASSPLAGSYEQYF. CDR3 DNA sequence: TGTGCCAGCAGCCCTCTAGCGGGATCCTACGAGCAGTACTTC.

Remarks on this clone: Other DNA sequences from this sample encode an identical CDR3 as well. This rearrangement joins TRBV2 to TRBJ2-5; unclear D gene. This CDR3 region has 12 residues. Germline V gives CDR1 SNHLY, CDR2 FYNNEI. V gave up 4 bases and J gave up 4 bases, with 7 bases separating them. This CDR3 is CASSGPGETQYF. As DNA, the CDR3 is TGTGCCAGCAGTGGCCCGGGAGAGACCCAGTACTTC.

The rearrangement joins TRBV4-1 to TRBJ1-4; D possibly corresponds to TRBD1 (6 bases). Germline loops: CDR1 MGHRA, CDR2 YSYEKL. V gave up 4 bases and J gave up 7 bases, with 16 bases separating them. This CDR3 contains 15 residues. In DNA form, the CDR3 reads TGCGCCAGCAGCCGCGAACAGGGAGGAGGTGAAAAACTGTTTTTT. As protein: CASSREQGGGEKLFF.

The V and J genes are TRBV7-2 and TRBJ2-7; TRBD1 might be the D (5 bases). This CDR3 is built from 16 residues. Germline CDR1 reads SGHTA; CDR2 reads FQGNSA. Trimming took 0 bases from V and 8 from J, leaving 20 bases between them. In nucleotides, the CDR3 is TGTGCCAGCAGCTTAGCCTCTGGACACTCTCCCTTTAAGCAGTACTTC. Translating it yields CASSLASGHSPFKQYF.

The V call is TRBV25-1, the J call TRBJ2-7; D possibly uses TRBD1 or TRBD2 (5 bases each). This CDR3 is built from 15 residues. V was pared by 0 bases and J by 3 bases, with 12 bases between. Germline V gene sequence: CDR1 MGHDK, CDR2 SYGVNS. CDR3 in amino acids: CASSEYRQGDYEQYF. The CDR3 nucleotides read TGTGCCAGCAGTGAATATAGGCAGGGAGACTACGAGCAGTACTTC.

CDR3 bases: TGTGCCAGCAGCGTTAGCGGGAGCTCCTACGAGCAGTACTTC. This codes for CASSVSGSSYEQYF. The J gene is TRBJ2-7, the V gene TRBV4-2; the match to TRBD2 covers 9 bases. Trimming removed 5 bases from V and 0 bases from J; junction bases left unmatched: 2. CDR1 and CDR2 (germline): LGHNA, YNFKEQ. The CDR3 runs to 14 residues.

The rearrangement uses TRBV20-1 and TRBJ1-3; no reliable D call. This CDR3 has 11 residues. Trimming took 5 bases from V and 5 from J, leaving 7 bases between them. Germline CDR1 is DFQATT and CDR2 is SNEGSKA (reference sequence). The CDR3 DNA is TGCAGTGCTCACCAACGAAACACCATATATTTT. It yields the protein CSAHQRNTIYF.

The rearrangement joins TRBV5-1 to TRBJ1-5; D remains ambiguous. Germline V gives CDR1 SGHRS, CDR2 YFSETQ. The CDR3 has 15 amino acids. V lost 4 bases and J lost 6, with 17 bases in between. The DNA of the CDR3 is TGCGCCAGCAGCAATCGATACTCGTGTCTTCAGCCCCAGCATTTT. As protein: CASSNRYSCLQPQHF.

The CDR3 nucleotides read TGCAGCGTTGGGGCCTCGATCGTTGGGCCCCAGCATTTT. Its protein is CSVGASIVGPQHF. V and J are TRBV29-1 and TRBJ1-5; D call uncertain. V lost 4 bases and J lost 9, with 16 bases in between. Germline V CDR1 and CDR2: SQVTM, ANQGSEA. The CDR3 consists of 13 residues.

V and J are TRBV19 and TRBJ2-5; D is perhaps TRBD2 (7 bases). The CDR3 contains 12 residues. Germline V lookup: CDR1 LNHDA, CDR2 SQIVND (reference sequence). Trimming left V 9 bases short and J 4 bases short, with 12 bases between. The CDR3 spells CASRGGGETQYF. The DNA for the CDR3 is TGTGCCAGCAGAGGGGGGGGAGAGACCCAGTACTTC.

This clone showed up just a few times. This chain's CDR3 is CASSTQGYNEQFF. CDR3 DNA: TGTGCCAGTTCAACCCAGGGGTACAATGAGCAGTTCTTC. The chain has TRBV19 and TRBJ2-1; possible D gene TRBD1, 6 bases. Trimming cost V 8 bases and J 4 bases, with 12 bases left between them. The germline V gene has CDR1 LNHDA and CDR2 SQIVND (reference sequence). The CDR3 totals 13 residues.